One and the same sample provided the 31 T cell receptor beta chains below, sequenced in a study of shared clonotypes between healthy human individuals (TCRdb year 2020). CD8 naive samples were obtained by positive selection for CCR7 among CD45RO-negative cells, yielding a CD45RA+CCR7+ population from which TemRA cells were excluded. Library prep was done by the immunoSEQ multiplex PCR assay. The source is immuneACCESS, and TCRdb retained only in-frame sequences with V and J called. Part of the clones is not carried over; for the studies checked, unresolved V genes explain less than half of this, and the remainder is unexplained. This sample holds about 800,000 clones; 90% to 97% were observed only once. The ten largest clones represent 0.2% to 0.25% of the sample. The sample consisted of naive CD8+ T cells sorted from blood. What the cell subset or site label conveys for this sample: CD45RA+CCR7+. The receptors originated from a man younger than 45 in good health.

The chain couples TRBV2 to TRBJ2-7; TRBD1 matches 8 bases. CDR3 length: 14 residues. Germline values: CDR1 SNHLY, CDR2 FYNNEI. Trimming at V came to 3 bases and at J to 3 bases, leaving 4 bases not matched to a gene. In DNA form, the CDR3 reads TGTGCCAGCAGTGACCAGGGGGCGGTCTACGAGCAGTACTTC. Translated: CASSDQGAVYEQYF.

This clone was observed a single time. The chain has TRBV27 and TRBJ1-2, with D unresolved. The CDR3 runs to 13 residues. The V gene lost 5 bases and the J gene lost 0 bases, with 7 bases spanning the gap. CDR1 MNHEY and CDR2 SMNVEV come from the germline V gene (reference sequence). The CDR3 bases are TGTGCCAGCAGTCAAAGCCCTAACTATGGCTACACCTTC. Its translation is CASSQSPNYGYTF.

The V call is TRBV7-9, the J call TRBJ2-5; tentatively, D is TRBD2 (5 bases). V gave up 1 base and J gave up 4 bases, with 10 bases separating them. The CDR3 is 14 amino acids. Germline CDR1 SEHNR, CDR2 FQNEAQ (reference sequence). CDR3 loop: CASSLDNEGETQYF. The CDR3, as DNA: TGTGCCAGCAGCTTAGACAACGAGGGAGAGACCCAGTACTTC.

V is TRBV28 and J is TRBJ2-7, with no clear D. The CDR3 spans 12 residues. V lost 6 bases and J lost 6, with 12 bases in between. Germline lookup yields CDR1 MDHEN and CDR2 SYDVKM. CDR3 sequence (DNA): TGTGCCAGCAGCACTCCCGGCGGCGAGCAGTACTTC. This codes for CASSTPGGEQYF.

The chain couples TRBV7-6 to TRBJ2-7, with D perhaps given as TRBD1 or TRBD2 (5 bases each). The V gene's germline CDR1 is SGHVS and CDR2 FNYEAQ. This CDR3 is built from 13 residues. V lost 4 bases to trimming and J lost 4 bases, with 11 bases between them. Here the CDR3 reads CASSSRDLYEQYF. In DNA, the CDR3 is TGTGCCAGCAGCTCTCGGGACCTATACGAGCAGTACTTC.

The rearrangement joins TRBV7-6 to TRBJ2-7, with a weak D call TRBD2 (6 bases). The germline V and J ends were trimmed by 2 bases and 0 bases, with 17 bases remaining between them. The CDR3 length is 17 residues. CDR1 and CDR2 (germline): SGHVS, FNYEAQ. DNA for the CDR3: TGTGCCAGCAGCTTACAAAGTGGAGCGGGTCGCTCCTACGAGCAGTACTTC. Protein sequence: CASSLQSGAGRSYEQYF.

V is TRBV15 and J is TRBJ1-2; D might be TRBD1 (5 bases). Germline lookup yields CDR1 LNHNV and CDR2 YYDKDF (reference sequence). Between the trimmed V and J ends, which lost 3 bases and 8 bases, there was a span of 13 bases. The CDR3 is 13 amino acids. CDR3 coding DNA: TGTGCCACCAGCAGTGACAGTCTGGAAGGCTACACCTTC. Protein product: CATSSDSLEGYTF.

This chain uses TRBV7-9 with TRBJ2-3; D may be TRBD1 or TRBD2 (5 bases each). CDR3 length: 13 residues. Germline lookup yields CDR1 SEHNR and CDR2 FQNEAQ (reference sequence). The V end lost 5 bases, the J end lost 2 bases, and 8 bases lay between the germline ends. The CDR3, as DNA: TGTGCCAGCAGCACGGGGACCACAGATACGCAGTATTTT. Its protein is CASSTGTTDTQYF.

V and J are TRBV7-2 and TRBJ2-7; unclear D gene. The V and J ends lost 8 bases and 2 bases respectively, with 16 bases between them. The germline CDR1 and CDR2 sequences are SGHTA and FQGNSA. The CDR3 runs 14 residues. The DNA for the CDR3 is TGTGCCAGCTCCTTACTTCCAGGTCCCTACGAGCAGTACTTC. This translates into CASSLLPGPYEQYF.

The chain employs TRBV9 and TRBJ2-7; perhaps D is TRBD1 or TRBD2 (5 bases each). Looked up from germline, CDR1 is SGDLS and CDR2 is YYNGEE. This CDR3 is 14 amino acids long. V was clipped by 2 bases and J by 5 bases, with 14 bases between them. The CDR3 nucleotides are TGTGCCAGCAGCGTGAATGAGGGGCCCGACGAGCAGTACTTC. Translating it yields CASSVNEGPDEQYF.

This clone was counted between two and nine times. The rearrangement links TRBV7-2 to TRBJ1-5; TRBD1 matches 7 bases. Germline assignment: CDR1 SGHTA and CDR2 FQGNSA. After removal of 5 bases from V and 2 bases from J, the junction contained 9 bases not matched to a gene. This CDR3 has 16 amino acids. In DNA form, the CDR3 reads TGTGCCAGCAGCACACGACAGGGAGCGGGCAATCAGCCCCAGCATTTT. It translates to CASSTRQGAGNQPQHF.

As regards this clone: The same CDR3 also results from other DNA sequences found in this sample. The V and J genes are TRBV7-9 and TRBJ2-7; TRBD1 might be the D (6 bases). From germline, CDR1 is SEHNR and CDR2 FQNEAQ (reference sequence). V was shortened by 1 base and J by 0 bases, with 7 bases between the two germline ends. The CDR3 extends over 14 amino acids. CDR3 nucleotide sequence: TGTGCCAGCAGCTTAGAGGACAGCTCCTACGAGCAGTACTTC. This gives the protein CASSLEDSSYEQYF.

V gene TRBV4-2 combines with J gene TRBJ2-2; weak D call: TRBD2 (5 bases). Germline V lookup: CDR1 LGHNA, CDR2 YNFKEQ. The CDR3 covers 12 residues. Trimming took off 6 bases at V and 8 bases at J, with 10 bases between the two ends. CDR3 DNA sequence: TGTGCCAGCAGTTATGAGGGTGGGGAGCTGTTTTTT. It specifies CASSYEGGELFF.

The V and J genes are TRBV4-1 and TRBJ2-7; TRBD2 matches at 7 bases. CDR1 MGHRA and CDR2 YSYEKL come from the germline V gene. The length of the CDR3 is 16 residues. V lost 0 bases and J lost 4; bases outside the gene matches: 9. CDR3 loop: CASSQEERGVKYEQYF. DNA of the CDR3: TGCGCCAGCAGCCAAGAAGAGCGGGGAGTTAAGTACGAGCAGTACTTC.

The genes are TRBV15 and TRBJ2-7; 8 positions agree with TRBD1. J gave up 4 bases and V 4 bases, and 6 bases lay outside the gene matches. The CDR3 runs to 14 residues. Germline V lookup: CDR1 LNHNV, CDR2 YYDKDF (reference sequence). This CDR3 reads CATSTRQGRYEQYF. The DNA of the CDR3 is TGTGCCACCAGCACCAGACAGGGGAGGTACGAGCAGTACTTC.

The chain recombines TRBV25-1 with TRBJ2-7; tentatively, D is TRBD2 (5 bases). The CDR3 runs to 15 residues. The germline V and J ends were trimmed by 3 bases and 0 bases, with 12 bases remaining between them. Germline values: CDR1 MGHDK, CDR2 SYGVNS. CDR3 nucleotide sequence: TGTGCCAGCAGTGACGATAGGGCGGGCTCCTACGAGCAGTACTTC. It translates to CASSDDRAGSYEQYF.

This chain connects TRBV7-2 to TRBJ2-4; 8 nucleotides line up with TRBD2. Germline CDR1 is SGHTA and CDR2 is FQGNSA. The CDR3 extends over 18 amino acids. V lost 1 base to trimming and J lost 7 bases; unmatched junction nucleotides: 15. The DNA for the CDR3 is TGTGCCAGCAGCTTAGTAGGCCCGAGGAGCGGGAGAGGCAACATTCAGTACTTC. Translated, it gives CASSLVGPRSGRGNIQYF.

The V call is TRBV6-5, the J call TRBJ2-6; 7 nucleotides line up with TRBD2. This CDR3 spans 15 amino acids. In germline, CDR1 is MNHEY, CDR2 SVGAGI. The ends lost 7 bases at V and 6 bases at J; junction bases unmatched: 9. The CDR3, as DNA: TGTGCCAGCACTACTTTTGGGGGGGTGGCCAACGTCCTGACTTTC. This sequence encodes CASTTFGGVANVLTF.

The V call is TRBV7-8, the J call TRBJ2-2; TRBD2 agrees at 7 bases. The CDR3 covers 16 residues. V was pared by 5 bases and J by 1 base, with 7 bases of the junction left unmatched. The V gene's germline CDR1 is SGHVS and CDR2 FQNEAQ. CDR3 sequence (DNA): TGTGCCAGCAGCCCTAGGGACTACCTGAACACCGGGGAGCTGTTTTTT. Translating gives CASSPRDYLNTGELFF.

The V and J genes are TRBV28 and TRBJ2-7; D remains ambiguous. This CDR3 contains 10 residues. The germline V gene encodes CDR1 MDHEN and CDR2 SYDVKM. The V end lost 9 bases, the J end lost 5 bases, and 8 bases lay between the germline ends. This CDR3 is CARRKHEQYF. DNA for the CDR3: TGTGCCAGACGAAAGCACGAGCAGTACTTC.

This clone was recorded only once. The rearrangement links TRBV11-2 to TRBJ2-5; D remains ambiguous. V was trimmed by 2 bases and J by 2 bases, leaving 6 bases between them. CDR1 SGHAT and CDR2 FQNNGV come from the germline V gene. The CDR3 consists of 13 residues. CDR3 protein: CASSLSPQETQYF. DNA of the CDR3: TGTGCCAGCAGCTTATCCCCACAAGAGACCCAGTACTTC.

The V call is TRBV29-1, the J call TRBJ1-2; 7 positions agree with TRBD1. CDR1 is SQVTM and CDR2 is ANQGSEA in the germline V gene. This CDR3 is built from 13 residues. The V gene end was trimmed by 3 bases and the J gene end by 2 bases; junction bases not matched to a gene: 3. CDR3 sequence: CSVETGLNYGYTF. The CDR3 coding sequence is TGCAGCGTTGAGACAGGGCTGAACTATGGCTACACCTTC.

This chain uses TRBV27 with TRBJ2-7, with a weak D call TRBD2 (7 bases). V lost 6 bases to trimming and J lost 7 bases, with 25 bases between them. CDR3 size: 16 residues. Germline V gene lookup returns CDR1 MNHEY and CDR2 SMNVEV (reference sequence). The CDR3 DNA reads as TGTGCCAGCAGCAAAGAAGGGGGGGACCGCTCCGAGGAGCAGTACTTC. Translating gives CASSKEGGDRSEEQYF.

The V and J genes are TRBV9 and TRBJ2-5; a weak D match, TRBD1 (6 bases). CDR1 is SGDLS, CDR2 YYNGEE, per germline. The V end lost 3 bases, the J end lost 5 bases, and 17 bases lay between the germline ends. The CDR3 covers 15 residues. For the CDR3, the DNA is TGTGCCAGCAGCGCCACCGGGACAAATAGGGAGACCCAGTACTTC. Translated: CASSATGTNRETQYF.

The chain has TRBV6-6 and TRBJ2-2; TRBD2 is a possible D gene (6 bases). Trimming took 7 bases from V and 2 from J, leaving 11 bases between them. Germline V lookup: CDR1 MNHNY, CDR2 SVGAGI (reference sequence). The CDR3 covers 14 residues. The CDR3 loop is CASTPGLNTGELFF. In nucleotides, the CDR3 is TGTGCCAGCACCCCGGGACTTAACACCGGGGAGCTGTTTTTT.

This chain links TRBV4-2 with TRBJ2-7; D perhaps matches TRBD2 (5 bases). Germline V CDR1 and CDR2: LGHNA, YNFKEQ. The CDR3 length is 14 residues. Between the trimmed V and J ends, which lost 0 bases and 5 bases, there was a span of 11 bases. The CDR3 reads CASSQDSLADEQYF. CDR3 nucleotide sequence: TGTGCCAGCAGCCAAGATAGCCTAGCAGACGAGCAGTACTTC.

This clone was seen only once. The V gene is TRBV11-3, the J gene TRBJ2-5, with 10 bases matching TRBD1. The CDR3 spans 16 residues. Per germline, CDR1 SGHNT and CDR2 YENEEA. With V trimmed by 4 bases and J by 0 bases, 5 bases remained unmatched. The CDR3 spells CASSSGGQGYQETQYF. DNA for the CDR3: TGTGCCAGCAGCTCGGGGGGACAGGGGTACCAAGAGACCCAGTACTTC.

The V call is TRBV10-3, the J call TRBJ1-5; no reliable D call. V was shortened by 6 bases and J by 3 bases, with 15 bases between the two germline ends. Per germline, CDR1 ENHRY and CDR2 SYGVKD. This CDR3 region has 15 residues. CDR3 amino acids: CAIRGSSDPNQPQHF. In DNA, the CDR3 is TGTGCCATCAGAGGGTCGTCCGACCCCAATCAGCCCCAGCATTTT.

The rearrangement joins TRBV10-2 to TRBJ2-7; 7 bases match TRBD1. Germline CDR1 is WSHSY and CDR2 is SAAADI. Germline trimming cut 6 bases from V and 5 bases from J; bases unmatched to any gene: 10. The CDR3 sequence is 14 residues long. The CDR3 sequence: CASSLDRVIDEQYF. CDR3 coding DNA: TGCGCCAGCAGCCTTGACAGGGTTATCGACGAGCAGTACTTC.

The chain combines TRBV4-1 with TRBJ2-7; either TRBD1 or TRBD2 may fit D (5 bases each). Germline CDR1 and CDR2: MGHRA and YSYEKL. Trimming left V 1 base short and J 3 bases short, with 13 bases between. The CDR3 totals 15 residues. The CDR3 loop is CASSQVGSGLYEQYF. CDR3 coding DNA: TGCGCCAGCAGCCAAGTTGGGTCGGGGCTCTACGAGCAGTACTTC.

This sequence joins TRBV9 and TRBJ2-3, with 11 bases lining up with TRBD1. The germline V gene has CDR1 SGDLS and CDR2 YYNGEE. Trimming took 3 bases from V and 2 from J; bases not matched to a gene: 8. This CDR3 contains 17 residues. CDR3 amino acids: CASSGPRGQGVTDTQYF. The CDR3 region has the DNA TGTGCCAGCAGCGGCCCTCGGGGACAGGGGGTCACAGATACGCAGTATTTT.